This TCR beta chain was recorded in a study of T cell repertoires in aging, cancer and after chemotherapy (dated by TCRdb to about 2019). Regarding the complete study: Six donor age groups were covered, ranging from 30 or younger up to 70 or older, and each group contained at least three individuals. Control TCR repertoires from healthy donors were recorded over several months to years, and clear clonal overlap was observed across re-sampling. In total, the full dataset held millions of TCR reads. The study profiled peripheral blood TCR beta repertoires from healthy donors and cancer patients to examine immunoaging and T cell reconstitution after chemotherapy. Alongside 95 healthy donors serving as a reference group, the cohort included roughly 220 cancer patients, of whom more than 85 had hematological cancers and around 120 had solid cancers. Study-wide conclusions, independent of this receptor: Untreated patients with hematological or solid cancers showed significantly lower blood TCR diversity and higher clonality than age-matched healthy donors. An increase in median generation probability over the chemotherapy interval was observed in both cancer cohorts, suggesting that the repertoire was reconstituted through rebound thymic output. It was noted by the authors that conclusions about immunological memory after chemotherapy cannot be drawn from the repertoire data. Declining TCR diversity with age in healthy donors was mainly explained by loss of richness; in cancer patients, loss of evenness also contributed.

Instead of sorted cells or RNA, genomic DNA extracted from peripheral blood served as the source for amplifying TCR beta rearrangements. The CDR3 sequence holds 14 residues, the cysteine and phenylalanine included. Only CDR3 DNA is held: 42 bases, read in frame from base 1. From a lookup of the germline V gene (reference sequence), CDR1 and CDR2 are LNHDA and SQIVND. V sheds 3 bases and J sheds 5 bases, leaving 13 bases between their ends. Rearranged TRB sequences spanning V, D and J segments were amplified in a multiplex touch-down PCR with a mixed TRB-A/B primer pool. Illumina adapters and sample indices were attached to the amplicons through two consecutive PCR reactions run with Phusion HS II polymerase. After gel purification with the NucleoSpin Gel and PCR Clean-up kit, the amplicons were checked using Qubit and an Agilent 2100 Bioanalyzer. Sequencing of libraries was carried out on an Illumina MiSeq in 600-cycle, single-indexed, paired-end runs. The published analysis was carried out like this. TRB sequences were processed with MiXCR versions 2.12 and 3.0.5. Each unique CDR3 nucleotide sequence was counted as one clone, and only productive sequences with at least two reads were retained. The repertoire metrics were Shannon diversity, evenness, clonality (calculated as one minus evenness), and diversity profiles parameterized by alpha from 0 to 5. The IGoR algorithm was used to compute generation probabilities of clones in paired pre- and post-chemotherapy samples. Starting from the raw public reads, TCRdb applied fastp trimming at Q25, assembled clones with MiXCR and retained in-frame beta chains. Entries are consolidated by CDR3 protein sequence, retaining the most common genes and DNA. None of the V and J calls come from the authors' own analysis; TCRdb made them. In this sample the table shows 9,500 to 15,000 distinct CDR3 sequences, roughly 29% of which occur a single time. Around 10% of the sample goes to the ten largest clones.

This clonotype is classified as medium-sized (0.01 to 0.1%). There is no known antigen for this receptor. One base away there is no much larger clone; base qualities are not given. Sequencing used blood. The chain uses TRBV19 and TRBJ2-5; possibly the D gene is TRBD2, per 6 matching bases. The TCR originated in a human donor in good health. The donor label of this sample is uncertain. CDR3 loop: CASSIGQGLETQYF. In nucleotides, the sequence is TGTGCCAGTAGTATTGGGCAGGGACTTGAGACCCAGTACTTC.